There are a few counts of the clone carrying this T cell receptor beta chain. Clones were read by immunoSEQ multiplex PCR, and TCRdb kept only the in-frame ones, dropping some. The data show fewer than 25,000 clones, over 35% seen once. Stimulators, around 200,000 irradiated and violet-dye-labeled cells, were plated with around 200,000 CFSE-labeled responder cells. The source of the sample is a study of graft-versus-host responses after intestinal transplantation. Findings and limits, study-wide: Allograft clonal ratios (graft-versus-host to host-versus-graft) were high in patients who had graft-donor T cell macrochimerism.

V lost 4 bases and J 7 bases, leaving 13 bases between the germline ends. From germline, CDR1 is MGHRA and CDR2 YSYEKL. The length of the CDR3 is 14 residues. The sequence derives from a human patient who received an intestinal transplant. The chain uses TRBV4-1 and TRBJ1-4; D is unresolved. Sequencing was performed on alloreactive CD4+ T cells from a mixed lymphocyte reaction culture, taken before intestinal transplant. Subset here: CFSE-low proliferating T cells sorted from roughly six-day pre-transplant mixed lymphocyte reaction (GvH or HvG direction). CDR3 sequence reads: CASSPAGIGEKLFF. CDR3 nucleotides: TGCGCCAGCAGCCCGGCGGGTATCGGTGAAAAACTGTTTTTT.